The T cell receptor (beta chain) under discussion was sequenced for a study of Ad26.COV2.S vaccination and SARS-CoV-2 variants. At the level of the study: The study gave Ad26.COV2.S intramuscularly, once or twice 56 days apart. Findings of the study overall: Recipients given vaccine exceeded placebo recipients in spike-specific TCR breadth.

Produced via immunoSEQ multiplex PCR; TCRdb's table is partial and in-frame only. The sample comprises 430,000 or so clones, around 90% of which are singletons, and 9% to 15% rests with the top ten. As concerns this clone: The antigen is undetermined.

The sample's treatment: over 15 received Ad26.COV2.S at low or high dose, single or two shots; about 5 received placebo; per-sample allocation not given. Sampling was done on day 63 after the first vaccine or placebo injection. In the vaccine, an Ad26 vector expressed the SARS-CoV-2 spike of the Wuhan strain. The CDR3 has 13 amino acids. CDR1 is LNHDA, CDR2 SQIVND, per germline (reference sequence). Trimming took 6 bases from V and 7 from J, leaving 13 bases between them. The sample was peripheral blood, taken in a trial of Ad26.COV2.S vaccine versus placebo. This chain uses TRBV19 with TRBJ2-4; D is perhaps TRBD2 (5 bases). The TCR originated in a person between 18 and 65 years old who received the Ad26.COV2.S COVID-19 vaccine or a placebo. The CDR3 DNA reads as TGTGCCAGTAGCAACGGACTTTGGAACATTCAGTACTTC. It encodes CASSNGLWNIQYF. Based on the CDR3 plus reference TRBV19 and TRBJ2-4, the full variable domain is DGGITQSPKYLFRKEGQNVTLSCEQNLNHDAMYWYRQDPGQGLRLIYYSQIVNDFQKGDIAEGYSVSREKKESFPLTVTSAQKNPTAFYLCASSNGLWNIQYFGAGTRLSVL.